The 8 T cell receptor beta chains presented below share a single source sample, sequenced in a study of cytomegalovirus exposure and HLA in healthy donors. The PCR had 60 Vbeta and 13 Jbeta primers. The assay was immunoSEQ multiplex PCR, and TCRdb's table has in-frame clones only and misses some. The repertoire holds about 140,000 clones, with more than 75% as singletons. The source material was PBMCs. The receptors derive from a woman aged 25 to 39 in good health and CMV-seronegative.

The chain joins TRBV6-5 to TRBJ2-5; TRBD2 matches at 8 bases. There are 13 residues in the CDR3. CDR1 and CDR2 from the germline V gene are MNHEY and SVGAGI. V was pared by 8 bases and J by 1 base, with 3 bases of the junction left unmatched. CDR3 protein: CASSGGAQETQYF. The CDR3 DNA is TGTGCCAGCTCCGGGGGGGCCCAAGAGACCCAGTACTTC.

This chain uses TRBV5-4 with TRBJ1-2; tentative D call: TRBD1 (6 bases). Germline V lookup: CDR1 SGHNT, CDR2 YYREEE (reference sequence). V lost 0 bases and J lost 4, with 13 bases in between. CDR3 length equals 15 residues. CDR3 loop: CASSLEQGQLYGYTF. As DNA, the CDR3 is TGTGCCAGCAGCTTGGAACAGGGCCAACTCTATGGCTACACCTTC.

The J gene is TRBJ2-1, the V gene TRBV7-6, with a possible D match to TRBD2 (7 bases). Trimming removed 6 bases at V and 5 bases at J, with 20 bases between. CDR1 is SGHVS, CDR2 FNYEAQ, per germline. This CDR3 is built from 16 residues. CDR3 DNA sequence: TGTGCCAGCAGTTCAAGCACAGGGCTAGCGGACAATGAGCAGTTCTTC. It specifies CASSSSTGLADNEQFF.

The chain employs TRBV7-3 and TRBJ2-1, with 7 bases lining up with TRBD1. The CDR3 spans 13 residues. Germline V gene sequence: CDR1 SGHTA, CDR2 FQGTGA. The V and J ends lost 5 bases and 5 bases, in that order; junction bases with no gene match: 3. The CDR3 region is CASSNDRDNEQFF. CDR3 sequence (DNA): TGTGCCAGCAGCAACGACAGGGACAATGAGCAGTTCTTC.

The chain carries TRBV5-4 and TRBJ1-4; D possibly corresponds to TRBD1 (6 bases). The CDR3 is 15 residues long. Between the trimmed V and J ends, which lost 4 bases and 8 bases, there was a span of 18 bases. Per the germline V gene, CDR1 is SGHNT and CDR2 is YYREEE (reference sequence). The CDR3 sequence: CASSPRRGAGEKLFF. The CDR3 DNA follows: TGTGCCAGCAGCCCCCGACGGGGGGCCGGAGAAAAACTGTTTTTT.

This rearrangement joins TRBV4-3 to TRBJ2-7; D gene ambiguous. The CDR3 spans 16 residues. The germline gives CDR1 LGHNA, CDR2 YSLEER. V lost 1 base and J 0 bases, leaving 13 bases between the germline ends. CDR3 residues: CASSQVTSADSYEQYF. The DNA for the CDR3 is TGCGCCAGCAGCCAAGTAACCAGCGCCGACTCCTACGAGCAGTACTTC.

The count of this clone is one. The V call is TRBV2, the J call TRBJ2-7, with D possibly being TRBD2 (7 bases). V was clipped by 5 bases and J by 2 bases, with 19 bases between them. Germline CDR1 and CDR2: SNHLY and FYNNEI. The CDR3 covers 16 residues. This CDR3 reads CASSPIGGQPTYEQYF. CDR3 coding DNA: TGTGCCAGCAGTCCCATCGGGGGGCAGCCTACCTACGAGCAGTACTTC.

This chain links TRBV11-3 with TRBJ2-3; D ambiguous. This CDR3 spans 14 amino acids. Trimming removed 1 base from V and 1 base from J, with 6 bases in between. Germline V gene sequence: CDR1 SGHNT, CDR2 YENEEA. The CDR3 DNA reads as TGTGCCAGCAGCTTAGCTCGGGGCACAGATACGCAGTATTTT. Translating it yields CASSLARGTDTQYF.